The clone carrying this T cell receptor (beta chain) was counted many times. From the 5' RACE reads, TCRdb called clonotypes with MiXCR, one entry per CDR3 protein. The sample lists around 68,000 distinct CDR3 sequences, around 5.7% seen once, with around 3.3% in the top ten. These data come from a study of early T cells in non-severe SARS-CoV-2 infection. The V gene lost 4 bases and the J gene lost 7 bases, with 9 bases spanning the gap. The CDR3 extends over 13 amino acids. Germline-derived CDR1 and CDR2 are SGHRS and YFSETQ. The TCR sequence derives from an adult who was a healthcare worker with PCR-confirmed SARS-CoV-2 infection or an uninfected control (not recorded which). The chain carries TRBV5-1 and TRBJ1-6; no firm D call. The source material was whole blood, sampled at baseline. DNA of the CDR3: TGCGCCAGCAGCAGTGGTCCGAATTCACCCCTCCACTTT. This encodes CASSSGPNSPLHF.